This T cell receptor beta chain was captured by sequencing in a study of T cells after yellow fever vaccination. MiXCR was run by TCRdb on the 5' RACE reads, yielding one entry per CDR3 protein. The table lists about 60,000 distinct CDR3 sequences, roughly 7.4% of them singletons, with roughly 40% in the top ten. This CDR3 contains 18 residues. Per the germline V gene, CDR1 is SGDLS and CDR2 is YYNGEE. Trimming removed 5 bases from V and 0 bases from J; junction bases left unmatched: 13. The sequence was collected from a man aged 18 to 29 who received the YFV17D yellow fever vaccine. The chain employs TRBV9 and TRBJ2-3; 9 bases align to TRBD1. The specimen was CD8+ T cells sorted from PBMCs, collected on the day of the first yellow fever vaccination. The CDR3 region has the DNA TGTGCCAGCAGTGACCCGGGACAGGGAGCCTGGAGCACAGATACGCAGTATTTT. Amino acids: CASSDPGQGAWSTDTQYF.